Reported below is one T cell receptor (beta chain). In the same sample, other DNA sequences code for this CDR3. Per the germline V gene, CDR1 is DFQATT and CDR2 is SNEGSKA (reference sequence). Trimming cost V 4 bases and J 1 base, with 1 base left between them. The CDR3 has 10 amino acids. TCRdb keeps only in-frame clones here, not all; method: immunoSEQ multiplex PCR. In the table there are about 680,000 clones, about 80% of which are singletons. The data belong to a study of shared clonotypes between healthy human individuals. The receptor's source is a woman younger than 45 in good health. The specimen was memory CD4+ T cells sorted from blood. Subset noted: CD45RA-negative fraction. The chain combines TRBV20-1 with TRBJ2-5; D call uncertain. CDR3 coding DNA: TGCAGTGCTATCCAAGAGACCCAGTACTTC. It specifies CSAIQETQYF.